These 25 T cell receptor beta chains originate from one sample sequenced in a study of CD8 T cells in ankylosing spondylitis. Broader study findings: In ankylosing spondylitis blood, a motif of eight highly homologous TCR beta variants appeared characteristic.

Their specific antigens are unknown. MiXCR was run by TCRdb on the 5' RACE reads, yielding one entry per CDR3 protein. The sample lists fewer than 550,000 distinct CDR3 sequences, over 4% seen once, with roughly 3.5% in the top ten. Source material: blood, either unsorted or a sorted T cell fraction (not recorded which). These receptor sequences come from a male donor with ankylosing spondylitis.

This clonotype was observed at least ten times. This chain uses TRBV7-6 with TRBJ2-3; 12 bases are shared with TRBD2. The germline V gene encodes CDR1 SGHVS and CDR2 FNYEAQ. V was clipped by 0 bases and J by 3 bases; unmatched bases: 4. The CDR3 covers 17 residues. CDR3: CASSLAATSGRTDTQYF. DNA for the CDR3: TGTGCCAGCAGCTTAGCGGCGACTAGCGGGAGAACAGATACGCAGTATTTT.

This clonotype showed up many times. The rearrangement joins TRBV28 to TRBJ1-5, with D hard to call. Germline CDR1 and CDR2: MDHEN and SYDVKM. Trimming shortened V by 3 bases and J by 0 bases, and 12 bases separated the two germline ends. This CDR3 has 16 amino acids. The CDR3 spells CASSFKDYYSNQPQHF. CDR3 bases: TGTGCCAGCAGTTTCAAAGACTACTATAGCAATCAGCCCCAGCATTTT.

J is TRBJ1-4 and V is TRBV5-1, with 8 bases lining up with TRBD1. Germline CDR1 and CDR2: SGHRS and YFSETQ. This CDR3 comprises 14 residues. The V segment lost 4 bases and the J segment 3 bases; nucleotides outside the gene matches: 2. CDR3 nucleotides: TGCGCCAGCAGCACACAGGGGGCTAATGAAAAACTGTTTTTT. Its translation: CASSTQGANEKLFF.

This clonotype came up many times. The chain recombines TRBV7-9 with TRBJ2-5, with D hard to call. The CDR3 spans 14 residues. Germline-derived CDR1 and CDR2 are SEHNR and FQNEAQ (reference sequence). Trimming stripped 5 bases from V and 4 bases from J, with 14 bases between. This CDR3 reads CASSPTFSSETQYF. Written as DNA, the CDR3 is TGTGCCAGCAGCCCCACATTCTCCTCAGAGACCCAGTACTTC.

The CDR3 sequence: CSARDWSGGTDTQYF. CDR3 DNA: TGCAGTGCTAGAGATTGGAGCGGGGGCACAGATACGCAGTATTTT. This chain uses TRBV20-1 with TRBJ2-3, with TRBD2 matching over 7 bases. CDR1 is DFQATT, CDR2 SNEGSKA, per germline (reference sequence). Losses at the gene ends were 0 bases for V and 1 base for J; bases not matched to a gene: 4. The CDR3 runs to 15 residues.

This clonotype was observed a few times. J is TRBJ2-1 and V is TRBV7-9; D perhaps matches TRBD2 (6 bases). In germline, CDR1 is SEHNR, CDR2 FQNEAQ (reference sequence). There are 13 residues in the CDR3. The V end lost 5 bases, the J end lost 7 bases, and 12 bases lay between the germline ends. The CDR3 is CASSATSLNEQFF. CDR3 nucleotide sequence: TGTGCCAGCAGCGCGACTAGTTTGAATGAGCAGTTCTTC. The entire variable domain, with the rest obtained from reference TRBV7-9 and TRBJ2-1, is as follows: DTGVSQNPRHKITKRGQNVTFRCDPISEHNRLYWYRQTLGQGPEFLTYFQNEAQLEKSRLLSDRFSAERPKGSFSTLEIQRTEQGDSAMYLCASSATSLNEQFFGPGTRLTVL.

This clonotype was picked up many times. The V and J genes are TRBV12-3 or TRBV12-4 and TRBJ2-2; D is ambiguous. The CDR3 has 14 residues. The V end was cut by 8 bases, the J end by 4 bases, with 14 bases between. This chain's CDR3 is CASLRSRGTGELFF. The CDR3 nucleotides read TGTGCCAGCCTGAGAAGCCGAGGCACCGGGGAGCTGTTTTTT.

In this sample, this clonotype turned up many times. The chain couples TRBV29-1 to TRBJ2-1, with 11 bases fitting TRBD2. CDR1 is SQVTM and CDR2 is ANQGSEA in the germline V gene. The CDR3 sequence is 15 residues long. Germline trimming cut 6 bases from V and 0 bases from J; bases unmatched to any gene: 4. CDR3 bases: TGCAGCGTGGCCGGGACTAGCGGCTCCTACAATGAGCAGTTCTTC. Its translation is CSVAGTSGSYNEQFF.

This clonotype came up many times. The chain combines TRBV20-1 with TRBJ2-7; D remains unclear. The germline V gene encodes CDR1 DFQATT and CDR2 SNEGSKA (reference sequence). This CDR3 spans 12 amino acids. V dropped 6 bases and J dropped 2 bases, with 11 bases sitting between them. The DNA for the CDR3 is TGCAGTGCCAATCAGCTCACCTACGAGCAGTACTTC. Amino acid sequence: CSANQLTYEQYF.

There are many counts of this clonotype. The germline gene is not matched at one end of the junction; a read error may be the cause. The V and J genes are TRBV7-2 and TRBJ1-1; possibly TRBD1 for D (5 bases). In germline, CDR1 is SGHTA, CDR2 FQGNSA. The CDR3 loop spans 16 amino acids. CDR3 nucleotide sequence: TGTGCCAGCAGCCTAGCTCCTGGGGGAGCGAACACTGAAGCTTTCTTT. Amino acids: CASSLAPGGANTEAFF.

This clonotype was detected many times. The chain has TRBV6-2 or TRBV6-3 and TRBJ1-1; D uncertain. The CDR3 extends over 11 amino acids. The germline V gene encodes CDR1 MNHEY and CDR2 SVGEGT. V was pared by 10 bases and J by 1 base, with 7 bases between. CDR3 sequence: CATGQNTEAFF. The CDR3 DNA reads TGTGCCACAGGCCAGAACACTGAAGCTTTCTTT.

This clonotype was seen ten or more times. V usage is TRBV5-4 and J usage is TRBJ2-3, with 12 positions matching TRBD2. The CDR3 is made up of 16 amino acids. Germline CDR1 reads SGHNT; CDR2 reads YYREEE (reference sequence). V lost 0 bases and J lost 5; bases outside the gene matches: 4. The CDR3 spells CASSLGLAGVVDTQYF. The CDR3, as DNA: TGTGCCAGCAGCTTGGGACTAGCGGGAGTTGTAGATACGCAGTATTTT. The full variable domain, completed using reference TRBV5-4 and TRBJ2-3, is ETGVTQSPTHLIKTRGQQVTLRCSSQSGHNTVSWYQQALGQGPQFIFQYYREEENGRGNFPPRFSGLQFPNYSSELNVNALELDDSALYLCASSLGLAGVVDTQYFGPGTRLTVL.

This clonotype showed up many times. The rearrangement joins TRBV29-1 to TRBJ1-1, with TRBD1 identical over 9 bases. The CDR3 runs to 16 residues. V lost 6 bases to trimming and J lost 3 bases; unmatched junction nucleotides: 14. Germline CDR1 and CDR2: SQVTM and ANQGSEA. The CDR3 region is CSVDAYRGRSDTEAFF. CDR3 nucleotide sequence: TGCAGCGTCGATGCTTACAGGGGGCGCTCGGACACTGAAGCTTTCTTT. The variable domain in full, with the rest retrieved from reference TRBV29-1 and TRBJ1-1, is SAVISQKPSRDICQRGTSLTIQCQVDSQVTMMFWYRQQPGQSLTLIATANQGSEATYESGFVIDKFPISRPNLTFSTLTVSNMSPEDSSIYLCSVDAYRGRSDTEAFFGQGTRLTVV.

J is TRBJ1-4 and V is TRBV9; TRBD1 aligns across 12 bases. The CDR3 covers 20 residues. Germline V gene lookup returns CDR1 SGDLS and CDR2 YYNGEE. V trimming: 3 bases; J trimming: 3 bases; junction bases outside the gene matches: 15. CDR3 in amino acids: CASSEGTGGFFRLANEKLFF. The CDR3 bases are TGTGCCAGCAGCGAGGGGACAGGGGGCTTCTTCAGGCTGGCTAATGAAAAACTGTTTTTT.

This clonotype was seen a few times. The chain recombines TRBV15 with TRBJ2-7; 9 nucleotides line up with TRBD1. The CDR3 runs 15 residues. The germline V gene encodes CDR1 LNHNV and CDR2 YYDKDF (reference sequence). V lost 1 base to trimming and J lost 5 bases; unmatched junction nucleotides: 6. In nucleotides, the CDR3 is TGTGCCACCAGCAGAGGACTGGACAGGGGCAACGAGCAGTACTTC. It is translated as CATSRGLDRGNEQYF.

The chain joins TRBV6-1 to TRBJ1-2; 9 nucleotides match TRBD1. The CDR3 contains 15 residues. Germline V lookup: CDR1 MNHNS, CDR2 SASEGT. V was clipped by 4 bases and J by 4 bases; unmatched bases: 7. The CDR3 DNA reads TGTGCCAGCAGTGGGGGACAGGGTGTTGGCTATGGCTACACCTTC. Its translation: CASSGGQGVGYGYTF.

This clonotype occurred a few times. The chain uses TRBV11-2 and TRBJ2-5, with 11 positions matching TRBD2. CDR1 is SGHAT, CDR2 FQNNGV, per germline. J gave up 2 bases and V 1 base, and 9 bases lay outside the gene matches. The CDR3 totals 18 residues. CDR3 nucleotide sequence: TGTGCCAGCAGCTTAGGGGCACTAGCGGGGGCCGGGCAAGAGACCCAGTACTTC. It codes for CASSLGALAGAGQETQYF.

The chain couples TRBV7-6 to TRBJ2-5, with a tentative D call TRBD1 (6 bases). The CDR3 extends over 14 amino acids. Germline V lookup: CDR1 SGHVS, CDR2 FNYEAQ. The ends were cut back, 3 bases at V and 7 bases at J, with 15 bases in the middle. CDR3 region: CASSFRGQTRTQYF. The CDR3 nucleotides read TGTGCCAGCAGCTTTAGAGGACAGACTCGGACCCAGTACTTC.

This clonotype was counted ten times or more. The chain carries TRBV12-3 or TRBV12-4 and TRBJ1-2; weak D call: TRBD1 (5 bases). This CDR3 has 13 residues. V dropped 6 bases and J dropped 4 bases, with 12 bases sitting between them. CDR3 coding DNA: TGTGCCAGCAGCCTGACAGCTCCCTATGGCTACACCTTC. As protein: CASSLTAPYGYTF.

The sample holds many counts of this clonotype. The chain couples TRBV5-1 to TRBJ1-2; D gene uncertain. This CDR3 region has 15 residues. V was shortened by 5 bases and J by 6 bases, with 20 bases between the two germline ends. Germline-derived CDR1 and CDR2 are SGHRS and YFSETQ. CDR3 region: CASRVGARWIHGYTF. DNA of the CDR3: TGCGCCAGCAGGGTAGGTGCCAGGTGGATCCATGGCTACACCTTC.

This clonotype was seen only a few times. V gene TRBV18 combines with J gene TRBJ2-7; D may be TRBD2 (5 bases). Germline V gives CDR1 KGHSH, CDR2 LQKENI. The CDR3 sequence is 14 residues long. The V and J ends lost 1 base and 4 bases respectively, with 11 bases between them. CDR3 bases: TGTGCCAGCTCACCACGCGGGCCGGGGTACGAGCAGTACTTC. Translated, it gives CASSPRGPGYEQYF.

This clonotype has at least ten counts. The gene calls are TRBV6-1 and TRBJ2-1; D unclear. Per the germline V gene, CDR1 is MNHNS and CDR2 is SASEGT. The CDR3 has 14 amino acids. V lost 3 bases and J 2 bases, leaving 8 bases between the germline ends. CDR3 nucleotide sequence: TGTGCCAGCAGTGACCCAGCTGCCTACAATGAGCAGTTCTTC. It yields the protein CASSDPAAYNEQFF.

This clonotype has ten or more counts. V is TRBV15 and J is TRBJ2-1; D not certain. Germline V gene lookup returns CDR1 LNHNV and CDR2 YYDKDF (reference sequence). The CDR3 covers 15 residues. V was cut by 0 bases and J by 9 bases, with 15 bases left in between. The CDR3 loop reads CATSRESRRLGEQFF. Written as DNA, the CDR3 is TGTGCCACCAGCAGAGAGAGCCGGCGACTTGGTGAGCAGTTCTTC.

The table lists this clonotype with many counts. This chain's CDR3 is CSVVSGARYGYTF. The CDR3 DNA sequence: TGCAGCGTTGTTTCGGGGGCCAGGTATGGCTACACCTTC. The genes are TRBV29-1 and TRBJ1-2; TRBD1 might be the D (6 bases). Per the germline V gene, CDR1 is SQVTM and CDR2 is ANQGSEA. V was clipped by 4 bases and J by 5 bases, with 14 bases between them. The CDR3 contains 13 residues.

This clonotype was counted at least ten times. The rearrangement joins TRBV6-2 or TRBV6-3 to TRBJ1-4; D gene ambiguous. The CDR3 has 14 residues. V lost 2 bases to trimming and J lost 6 bases, with 10 bases between them. Germline assignment: CDR1 MNHEY and CDR2 SVGEGT. The CDR3 sequence is CASSYLGTDEKLFF. Here the CDR3 DNA reads TGTGCCAGCAGTTACCTGGGTACGGATGAAAAACTGTTTTTT.